The 18 T cell receptor beta chains below come from one sample, sequenced in a study of shared clonotypes between healthy human individuals. The assay was immunoSEQ multiplex PCR, and TCRdb's table has in-frame clones only and misses some. The profile covers 2 million to 2.5 million clones, with approximately 96% appearing a single time and 0.1% to 0.15% taken by the ten largest. The source material was naive CD4+ T cells sorted from blood. Subset indicated: CD45RA+ positively selected. The source of these receptors is a man between 18 and 29 years old in good health.

V gene TRBV18 combines with J gene TRBJ1-6; tentatively, D is TRBD1 (6 bases). The CDR3 runs 15 residues. V gave up 4 bases and J gave up 7 bases, with 14 bases separating them. Germline V gene sequence: CDR1 KGHSH, CDR2 LQKENI. The CDR3 region is CASSRGAQGNSPLHF. The CDR3 nucleotides are TGTGCCAGCTCACGGGGCGCGCAGGGGAATTCACCCCTCCACTTT.

This chain joins TRBV4-1 and TRBJ2-5, with D unresolved. CDR1 and CDR2 (germline): MGHRA, YSYEKL. Deletions cut 1 base from V and 5 bases from J, with 17 bases between. The CDR3 spans 16 residues. CDR3: CASSQGSRILRETQYF. The CDR3 DNA sequence: TGCGCCAGCAGCCAAGGGTCTAGGATACTTCGGGAGACCCAGTACTTC.

The chain carries TRBV7-2 and TRBJ1-4; D is unclear. Trimming cost V 2 bases and J 7 bases, with 11 bases left between them. The germline V gene has CDR1 SGHTA and CDR2 FQGNSA. This CDR3 is 14 amino acids long. CDR3 DNA: TGTGCCAGCAGCTTAATCGGGTGGGGTGAAAAACTGTTTTTT. Translating gives CASSLIGWGEKLFF. The full variable domain, with the rest looked up from reference TRBV7-2 and TRBJ1-4, is GAGVSQSPSNKVTEKGKDVELRCDPISGHTALYWYRQSLGQGLEFLIYFQGNSAPDKSGLPSDRFSAERTGGSVSTLTIQRTQQEDSAVYLCASSLIGWGEKLFFGSGTQLSVL.

To note about this clone: This same CDR3 is encoded by further DNA sequences in the sample. The chain carries TRBV5-1 and TRBJ2-2; no definite D call. The CDR3 sequence is 13 residues long. Trimming took 1 base from V and 4 from J, leaving 5 bases between them. Germline CDR1 and CDR2: SGHRS and YFSETQ. CDR3 nucleotides: TGCGCCAGCAGCTTGTTGAGCACCGGGGAGCTGTTTTTT. This encodes CASSLLSTGELFF.

The J gene is TRBJ2-2, the V gene TRBV5-1; 9 nucleotides agree with TRBD1. This CDR3 has 17 amino acids. V shed 1 base and J 2 bases; nucleotides not matched to a gene: 6. Germline CDR1 SGHRS, CDR2 YFSETQ. The CDR3 nucleotides read TGCGCCAGCAGCTTGTCCACAGGGGGCCCTAACACCGGGGAGCTGTTTTTT. Translated: CASSLSTGGPNTGELFF. Combining the CDR3 with reference TRBV5-1 and TRBJ2-2 gives the whole variable domain KAGVTQTPRYLIKTRGQQVTLSCSPISGHRSVSWYQQTPGQGLQFLFEYFSETQRNKGNFPGRFSGRQFSNSRSEMNVSTLELGDSALYLCASSLSTGGPNTGELFFGEGSRLTVL.

J is TRBJ2-7 and V is TRBV6-5, with D hard to call. There are 13 residues in the CDR3. Germline CDR1 reads MNHEY; CDR2 reads SVGAGI. The V end lost 5 bases, the J end lost 3 bases, and 11 bases lay between the germline ends. The CDR3 reads CASSRRGIYEQYF. CDR3 DNA: TGTGCCAGCAGTCGTCGAGGTATCTACGAGCAGTACTTC.

V and J are TRBV30 and TRBJ2-5; 11 bases align to TRBD1. The junction had 7 bases not matched to a gene; V was cut back by 3 bases and J by 4 bases. CDR3 length: 15 residues. CDR1 GTSNPN and CDR2 SVGIG come from the germline V gene (reference sequence). The CDR3 bases are TGTGCCTGGAGGGCCGGGACAGGGGGTGGAGAGACCCAGTACTTC. It yields the protein CAWRAGTGGGETQYF.

This clone has a handful of counts. Other DNA sequences in the same sample also yield this CDR3. The chain couples TRBV7-9 to TRBJ1-1; D may be TRBD1 (5 bases). This CDR3 has 13 residues. CDR1 and CDR2 (germline): SEHNR, FQNEAQ (reference sequence). The V end lost 0 bases, the J end lost 4 bases, and 6 bases lay between the germline ends. The CDR3 DNA reads TGTGCCAGCAGCTTAGCGGGGGTCACTGAAGCTTTCTTT. This encodes CASSLAGVTEAFF.

This clone was recorded once. Other DNA sequences in the same sample also yield this CDR3. The chain joins TRBV30 to TRBJ2-6; the D is unclear. Trimming removed 2 bases at V and 3 bases at J, with 5 bases between. There are 13 residues in the CDR3. Looked up from germline, CDR1 is GTSNPN and CDR2 is SVGIG (reference sequence). CDR3 loop: CAWSLGGANVLTF. Here the CDR3 DNA reads TGTGCCTGGAGTCTCGGTGGGGCCAACGTCCTGACTTTC.

V and J are TRBV11-2 and TRBJ2-7; D remains unclear. V gave up 1 base and J gave up 2 bases, with 9 bases separating them. This CDR3 has 14 residues. Germline V CDR1 and CDR2: SGHAT, FQNNGV. The CDR3 spells CASSLGGLAYEQYF. DNA for the CDR3: TGTGCCAGCAGCTTAGGTGGGCTAGCCTACGAGCAGTACTTC. Drawing the rest from reference TRBV11-2 and TRBJ2-7, the complete variable domain is EAGVAQSPRYKIIEKRQSVAFWCNPISGHATLYWYQQILGQGPKLLIQFQNNGVVDDSQLPKDRFSAERLKGVDSTLKIQPAKLEDSAVYLCASSLGGLAYEQYFGPGTRLTVT.

The chain has TRBV7-9 and TRBJ2-1; no definite D call. Trimming stripped 2 bases from V and 12 bases from J, with 11 bases between. The CDR3 totals 12 residues. Germline lookup yields CDR1 SEHNR and CDR2 FQNEAQ (reference sequence). This chain's CDR3 is CASSLSPFGQFF. CDR3 sequence (DNA): TGTGCCAGCAGCTTAAGCCCATTCGGGCAGTTCTTC.

This rearrangement joins TRBV29-1 to TRBJ2-7; TRBD2 agrees at 7 bases. Germline V lookup: CDR1 SQVTM, CDR2 ANQGSEA. V trimming: 5 bases; J trimming: 3 bases; junction bases outside the gene matches: 7. CDR3 length equals 13 residues. The CDR3 nucleotides are TGCAGCGTTACTACTGGACTAGGCTACGAGCAGTACTTC. This sequence encodes CSVTTGLGYEQYF.

The CDR3 nucleotides are TGTGCCAGCAGCACGACAGTGGGTAGCTACACCTTC. Its protein is CASSTTVGSYTF. The chain is built from TRBV6-6 and TRBJ1-2; tentative D call: TRBD1 (5 bases). CDR1 and CDR2 from the germline V gene are MNHNY and SVGAGI (reference sequence). V was clipped by 6 bases and J by 9 bases, with 14 bases between them. The CDR3 contains 12 residues.

CDR3 DNA sequence: TGCGCCAGCAGCCAAGAAACGGGACCTATCTACGAGCAGTACTTC. Translation: CASSQETGPIYEQYF. This sequence joins TRBV4-3 and TRBJ2-7; D tentatively fits TRBD1 or TRBD2 (5 bases each). V was clipped by 0 bases and J by 3 bases, with 12 bases between them. The CDR3 sequence is 15 residues long. Germline CDR1 and CDR2: LGHNA and YSLEER.

The chain uses TRBV5-6 and TRBJ1-2, with 9 positions matching TRBD1. The V gene end was trimmed by 1 base and the J gene end by 3 bases; junction bases not matched to a gene: 7. Germline V lookup: CDR1 SGHDT, CDR2 YYEEEE. The CDR3 has 16 amino acids. The CDR3, as DNA: TGTGCCAGCAGCTTGAACAGGGGGCCCCCGGACTATGGCTACACCTTC. Its protein product is CASSLNRGPPDYGYTF.

With respect to this clone: Other DNA sequences from this sample encode an identical CDR3 as well. The chain links TRBV18 to TRBJ2-2, with TRBD1 identical over 7 bases. The CDR3 is made up of 15 amino acids. V shed 1 base and J 4 bases; nucleotides not matched to a gene: 3. In germline, CDR1 is KGHSH, CDR2 LQKENI. CDR3 in amino acids: CASSPQGAVTGELFF. In DNA form, the CDR3 reads TGTGCCAGCTCACCACAGGGGGCGGTCACCGGGGAGCTGTTTTTT.

The chain combines TRBV6-6 with TRBJ1-5; 7 bases match TRBD1. This CDR3 is built from 15 residues. CDR1 is MNHNY, CDR2 SVGAGI, per germline (reference sequence). The V gene end was trimmed by 5 bases and the J gene end by 0 bases; junction bases not matched to a gene: 4. Here the CDR3 reads CASSIQGISNQPQHF. The CDR3 region has the DNA TGTGCCAGCAGTATACAGGGGATTAGCAATCAGCCCCAGCATTTT.

Regarding this clone: The identical CDR3 is also encoded by other nucleotide sequences in the sample. The chain is built from TRBV29-1 and TRBJ2-2, with D unclear. The CDR3 spans 13 residues. Per the germline V gene, CDR1 is SQVTM and CDR2 is ANQGSEA. Deletions cut 3 bases from V and 2 bases from J, with 7 bases between. The chain's CDR3 is CSVDWTNTGELFF. As DNA, the CDR3 is TGCAGCGTTGACTGGACCAACACCGGGGAGCTGTTTTTT.